This is a list of T cell receptor beta chains from one sample in a study of CD8 T cells in ankylosing spondylitis. TCRdb re-called the 5' RACE reads with MiXCR, one entry per CDR3 protein. The top ten clones hold approximately 4% of a sample with approximately 45,000 distinct CDR3 sequences, about 4% of them seen once. Material for sequencing was blood, either unsorted or a sorted T cell fraction (not recorded which). The source is a female donor with ankylosing spondylitis or in good health (not recorded which). The CDR3 runs from the conserved cysteine through the conserved F or W. The D gene is left open where the match is weak. Rows give clone size only sometimes, using once, few, many, or a class for an expanded clone.

j_gene | d_gene | abundance | v_gene | len | CDR3nt | CDR3aa
TRBJ2-5 | TRBD2 | many | TRBV9 | 16 | TGTGCCAGCAGCAGAGATGCGGGGGGGCAGCAAGAGACCCAGTACTTC | CASSRDAGGQQETQYF
TRBJ2-7 | TRBD1 | many | TRBV9 | 17 | TGTGCCAGCAGCGTGGGTCATCAAGGGACAGGGGATTACGAGCAGTACTTC | CASSVGHQGTGDYEQYF
TRBJ2-1 | TRBD1 | . | TRBV9 | 15 | TGTGCCAGCAGCGTTGCCGGGACAGGGGGCAATGAGCAGTTCTTC | CASSVAGTGGNEQFF
TRBJ2-1 | TRBD2 | few | TRBV9 | 15 | TGTGCCAGCAGCCCCGGGAGGGGCTCCTACAATGAGCAGTTCTTC | CASSPGRGSYNEQFF
TRBJ1-4 | . | many | TRBV9 | 15 | TGTGCCAGCAGCGGACAGAAAGCAACTAATGAAAAACTGTTTTTT | CASSGQKATNEKLFF
TRBJ2-3 | . | few | TRBV9 | 15 | TGTGCCAGCAGCGTAGGAGGGGCAAGCACAGATACGCAGTATTTT | CASSVGGASTDTQYF
TRBJ1-4 | . | many | TRBV9 | 16 | TGTGCCAGCAGCGTAGGACCGCGTCCGGGGGATGAAAAACTGTTTTTT | CASSVGPRPGDEKLFF
TRBJ2-7 | . | many | TRBV9 | 14 | TGTGCCAGCAGCGTAGACAGGGCTGGGTACGAGCAGTACTTC | CASSVDRAGYEQYF
TRBJ2-3 | . | many | TRBV9 | 15 | TGTGCCAGCAGCATAGACCCCCGCTCAACAGATACGCAGTATTTT | CASSIDPRSTDTQYF
TRBJ2-5 | TRBD2 | medium-sized | TRBV9 | 15 | TGTGCCAGCAGCGAGCTGAGCGGGGTCTCAGAGACCCAGTACTTC | CASSELSGVSETQYF
TRBJ2-2 | . | many | TRBV9 | 14 | TGTGCCAGCAGCGTATCCCCAGCGGGTGGGGAGCTGTTTTTT | CASSVSPAGGELFF
TRBJ2-5 | TRBD2 | many | TRBV9 | 17 | TGTGCCAGCAGCGTAGGACTAGCGGGGGTCCTTCGGGAGACCCAGTACTTC | CASSVGLAGVLRETQYF
TRBJ1-1 | . | many | TRBV9 | 15 | TGTGCCAGCAGCGTAAATATTGCAGCGAACACTGAAGCTTTCTTT | CASSVNIAANTEAFF
TRBJ2-7 | TRBD1 | few | TRBV4-2 | 17 | TGTGCCAGCAGCCAAGAGGGACCGGGACAGGGAGGGTACGAGCAGTACTTC | CASSQEGPGQGGYEQYF
TRBJ2-6 | TRBD1 | many | TRBV9 | 18 | TGTGCCAGCAGCCTTCCACCAGGGGGTCTTCGGGGGGCCAACGTCCTGACTTTC | CASSLPPGGLRGANVLTF
TRBJ2-2 | . | many | TRBV9 | 13 | TGTGCCAGCAGCGTAGCTAAGACCGGGGAGCTGTTTTTT | CASSVAKTGELFF
TRBJ1-1 | . | . | TRBV9 | 13 | TGTGCCAGCAGCTCGATCCAGGGGACTGAAGCTTTCTTT | CASSSIQGTEAFF
TRBJ1-1 | . | medium-sized | TRBV9 | 13 | TGTGCCAGCATGAGGGCTCCGAACACTGAAGCTTTCTTT | CASMRAPNTEAFF
TRBJ2-1 | . | many | TRBV9 | 14 | TGTGCCAGCAGCCCAGGGACCCATTACAATGAGCAGTTCTTC | CASSPGTHYNEQFF
TRBJ1-4 | . | many | TRBV9 | 16 | TGTGCCAGCAGCGTAGCAGGCGGGGGCACTAATGAAAAACTGTTTTTT | CASSVAGGGTNEKLFF
TRBJ1-4 | TRBD1 | many | TRBV9 | 16 | TGTGCCAGCAGCGGCGACAGGGCTGCAACTAATGAAAAACTGTTTTTT | CASSGDRAATNEKLFF
TRBJ2-2 | . | many | TRBV9 | 15 | TGTGCCAGCAGCGTAGACAATCGCCCGGGCGGGGAGCTGTTTTTT | CASSVDNRPGGELFF
TRBJ1-4 | . | many | TRBV9 | 14 | TGTGCCAGCAGCGTAGGATCGCTAAATGAAAAACTGTTTTTT | CASSVGSLNEKLFF
TRBJ2-5 | . | many | TRBV9 | 13 | TGTGCCAGCAGCGTAGCGGTAGGAGAGACCCAGTACTTC | CASSVAVGETQYF
TRBJ2-7 | . | many | TRBV9 | 14 | TGTGCCAGCAGCGAGGGGATCGTGCCCTACGAGCAGTACTTC | CASSEGIVPYEQYF
TRBJ2-3 | . | many | TRBV9 | 16 | TGTGCCAGCAGCGCCACCCCGGGACTCTACACAGATACGCAGTATTTT | CASSATPGLYTDTQYF
TRBJ2-2 | TRBD1 | many | TRBV9 | 16 | TGTGCCAGCAGCCCACGGACAGGGGTTGATATCGGGGAGCTGTTTTTT | CASSPRTGVDIGELFF
TRBJ1-3 | . | many | TRBV9 | 15 | TGTGCCAGCAGCGTAGGGGGGGCAAGAGGAAACACCATATATTTT | CASSVGGARGNTIYF
TRBJ2-5 | TRBD1 | many | TRBV9 | 17 | TGTGCCAGCAGCGTAGGCGGAGGCAGGGGGCAGGAAAAGACCCAGTACTTC | CASSVGGGRGQEKTQYF
TRBJ2-7 | . | many | TRBV9 | 14 | TGTGCCAGCAGCGAAACCGGGACACCGTACGAGCAGTACTTC | CASSETGTPYEQYF
TRBJ1-3 | . | many | TRBV9 | 18 | TGTGCCAGCAGCGTAGAACCTTTCCAGGGGTACTCTGGAAACACCATATATTTT | CASSVEPFQGYSGNTIYF
TRBJ1-2 | . | few | TRBV9 | 14 | TGTGCCAGCAGCGGGGCGACGTCGAACTATGGCTACACCTTC | CASSGATSNYGYTF
TRBJ2-7 | . | . | TRBV9 | 15 | TGTGCCAGCAGCCCGGCCCCTGGGGGGCAAGGGGGGCAGTACTTC | CASSPAPGGQGGQYF
TRBJ1-5 | . | many | TRBV9 | 15 | TGTGCCAGCAGCCCGACAGGAGGACCAAATCAGCCCCAGCATTTT | CASSPTGGPNQPQHF
TRBJ1-3 | TRBD1 | many | TRBV9 | 16 | TGTGCCAGCAGCGTAGACAACAGGGGGACAGGAAACACCATATATTTT | CASSVDNRGTGNTIYF
TRBJ1-4 | . | many | TRBV9 | 15 | TGTGCCAGCTCCAAGGGGGGGATAACTAATGAAAAACTGTTTTTT | CASSKGGITNEKLFF
TRBJ1-4 | TRBD1 | many | TRBV9 | 14 | TGTGCCAGCAGCTTGGGACAGTCGAGTGAAAAACTGTTTTTT | CASSLGQSSEKLFF
TRBJ2-2 | TRBD2 | many | TRBV9 | 13 | TGTGCCAGCAGCATTAGCGGGCCCGGGGAGCTGTTTTTT | CASSISGPGELFF
TRBJ1-1 | TRBD1 | many | TRBV9 | 14 | TGTGCCAGCAGATCCGGGACAGGGAACACTGAAGCTTTCTTT | CASRSGTGNTEAFF
TRBJ1-4 | TRBD1 | . | TRBV9 | 20 | TGTGCCAGCAGCGTAGTAGCGGCGGATAGCCATGGGACAGCTAATGAAAAACTGTTTTTT | CASSVVAADSHGTANEKLFF